This T cell receptor beta chain is from a study of blood T cell repertoires in COVID-19. Turning to the study itself: Italy, Spain and the United States were the sources of the convalescent and acute COVID-19 samples. Nucleic acid was either cDNA or gDNA, and it came from T cells, B-cell-depleted T cells, or PBMCs.

Seattle researchers signed up patients amid active infection and tracked them longitudinally. This clone has a handful of counts. Germline CDR1 and CDR2: SGHDT and YYEEEE. This CDR3 is 15 amino acids long. Deletions cut 0 bases from V and 3 bases from J, with 13 bases between. Sequencing used immunoSEQ multiplex PCR; TCRdb keeps in-frame clones, though not all of them. The table lists 300,000 to 450,000 clones, over 75% of them singletons. The sequence was collected from a woman aged 55-69 years with COVID-19, enrolled during active disease. Specimen: peripheral blood. The chain is built from TRBV5-6 and TRBJ2-7, with D perhaps matching TRBD1 (5 bases). The chain's CDR3 is CASSLGDSNNYEQYF. The DNA for the CDR3 is TGTGCCAGCAGCTTGGGCGACAGTAATAACTACGAGCAGTACTTC.